One and the same sample provided the 28 T cell receptor beta chains below, sequenced in a study of cytomegalovirus exposure and HLA in healthy donors. Measured with immunoSEQ multiplex PCR; TCRdb has only the in-frame clones, and not every one. This repertoire shows some 350,000 clones, 87% found once; its top ten account for roughly 1.1%. Sequencing was carried out using PBMCs. The receptors were gathered from a woman in her 30s in good health and CMV-seropositive.

The rearrangement uses TRBV5-4 and TRBJ1-5, with a weak D call TRBD1 (6 bases). Germline values: CDR1 SGHNT, CDR2 YYREEE (reference sequence). CDR3 size: 13 residues. Trimming removed 0 bases at V and 7 bases at J, with 8 bases between. This CDR3 reads CASSLAGEQPQHF. CDR3 DNA sequence: TGTGCCAGCAGCTTGGCAGGGGAACAGCCCCAGCATTTT. Full variable domain (remainder filled in from reference TRBV5-4 and TRBJ1-5): ETGVTQSPTHLIKTRGQQVTLRCSSQSGHNTVSWYQQALGQGPQFIFQYYREEENGRGNFPPRFSGLQFPNYSSELNVNALELDDSALYLCASSLAGEQPQHFGDGTRLSIL.

The rearrangement links TRBV9 to TRBJ2-7, with D perhaps matching TRBD1 (6 bases). Germline loops: CDR1 SGDLS, CDR2 YYNGEE. V was cut by 4 bases and J by 3 bases, with 8 bases left in between. This CDR3 contains 12 residues. DNA for the CDR3: TGTGCCAGCAGCTCGGACAGCTACGAGCAGTACTTC. This encodes CASSSDSYEQYF.

The CDR3 is CASSTTGSYNEQFF. CDR3 nucleotide sequence: TGTGCCAGCAGCACCACGGGTTCCTACAATGAGCAGTTCTTC. The rearrangement links TRBV27 to TRBJ2-1, with D unclear. The CDR3 has 14 amino acids. Germline V gives CDR1 MNHEY, CDR2 SMNVEV (reference sequence). V was trimmed by 6 bases and J by 1 base, leaving 10 bases between them.

This clone has just one count. V is TRBV6-5 and J is TRBJ2-2; D gene unclear. V was shortened by 0 bases and J by 6 bases, with 2 bases between the two germline ends. CDR1 and CDR2 (germline): MNHEY, SVGAGI. The CDR3 is 12 residues long. CDR3 sequence (DNA): TGTGCCAGCAGTTACTCGCCCGGGGAGCTGTTTTTT. It yields the protein CASSYSPGELFF.

J is TRBJ1-1 and V is TRBV6-5, with TRBD1 matching 7 bases. The CDR3 spans 14 residues. V dropped 6 bases and J dropped 0; count of bases not matched to a gene: 4. Germline assignment: CDR1 MNHEY and CDR2 SVGAGI. The CDR3 spells CASRRQGLNTEAFF. CDR3 nucleotides: TGTGCCAGCAGAAGACAGGGTCTGAACACTGAAGCTTTCTTT.

The chain combines TRBV27 with TRBJ2-1, with TRBD1 as a possible D gene (6 bases). The V end was cut by 2 bases, the J end by 7 bases, with 12 bases between. CDR1 and CDR2 from the germline V gene are MNHEY and SMNVEV (reference sequence). The CDR3 runs 14 residues. CDR3 protein: CASSLMGQLNEQFF. The CDR3 coding sequence is TGTGCCAGCAGTTTAATGGGACAATTGAATGAGCAGTTCTTC.

The chain links TRBV6-6 to TRBJ2-1, with a tentative D call TRBD1 (6 bases). Germline loops: CDR1 MNHNY, CDR2 SVGAGI (reference sequence). The ends were cut back, 0 bases at V and 7 bases at J, with 16 bases in the middle. The CDR3 contains 16 residues. For the CDR3, the DNA is TGTGCCAGCAGTTACTCGAGGTTGGGGGCTGGGAATGAGCAGTTCTTC. Translated, it gives CASSYSRLGAGNEQFF.

DNA of the CDR3: TGTGCCAGCTCACCTCTGAGACAGGGGATGGAGACCCAGTACTTC. As protein: CASSPLRQGMETQYF. This rearrangement joins TRBV18 to TRBJ2-5, with 8 bases aligning to TRBD1. Germline-derived CDR1 and CDR2 are KGHSH and LQKENI. Unmatched junction bases numbered 8, after V lost 3 bases and J lost 5 bases. The CDR3 loop spans 15 amino acids.

This chain joins TRBV7-2 and TRBJ1-6; 8 bases agree with TRBD1. V was clipped by 5 bases and J by 3 bases; unmatched bases: 6. The CDR3 extends over 16 amino acids. Per germline, CDR1 SGHTA and CDR2 FQGNSA. The chain's CDR3 is CASSQDRGIYNSPLHF. The CDR3 DNA follows: TGTGCCAGCAGCCAAGACAGGGGAATCTATAATTCACCCCTCCACTTT.

The chain recombines TRBV13 with TRBJ2-7; TRBD1 agrees at 7 bases. This CDR3 spans 13 amino acids. The V gene's germline CDR1 is PRHDT and CDR2 FYEKMQ (reference sequence). J lost 3 bases, V lost 5 bases, and 4 bases had no gene match. The CDR3: CASSMGQYYEQYF. The CDR3 DNA reads as TGTGCCAGCAGCATGGGACAGTACTACGAGCAGTACTTC.

This chain uses TRBV4-3 with TRBJ1-4; a weak D match, TRBD1 (6 bases). This CDR3 has 15 residues. Germline V gene sequence: CDR1 LGHNA, CDR2 YSLEER. V was clipped by 1 base and J by 7 bases, with 13 bases between them. The CDR3 sequence is CASSQGRLGAEKLFF. The CDR3 DNA reads as TGCGCCAGCAGCCAAGGTCGTTTGGGGGCTGAAAAACTGTTTTTT.

The chain carries TRBV7-9 and TRBJ2-5, with D hard to call. Germline-derived CDR1 and CDR2 are SEHNR and FQNEAQ (reference sequence). This CDR3 contains 12 residues. Between the trimmed V and J ends, which lost 3 bases and 3 bases, there was a span of 5 bases. In nucleotides, the CDR3 is TGTGCCAGCAGCTTTAGTGAAGAGACCCAGTACTTC. This sequence encodes CASSFSEETQYF.

The rearrangement links TRBV4-1 to TRBJ1-2; D is ambiguous. Germline-derived CDR1 and CDR2 are MGHRA and YSYEKL. CDR3 size: 15 residues. Trimming removed 1 base at V and 8 bases at J, with 17 bases between. CDR3 sequence: CASSQAPVTTRGYTF. The CDR3 nucleotides read TGCGCCAGCAGCCAAGCGCCAGTTACGACAAGGGGCTACACCTTC.

The chain uses TRBV28 and TRBJ2-7; 7 bases agree with TRBD1. The CDR3 runs 15 residues. V dropped 5 bases and J dropped 1; count of bases not matched to a gene: 8. Per the germline V gene, CDR1 is MDHEN and CDR2 is SYDVKM. The CDR3 spells CASSPTGLGSYEQYF. In nucleotides, the CDR3 is TGTGCCAGCAGTCCGACAGGGTTGGGGTCCTACGAGCAGTACTTC.

The rearrangement joins TRBV7-9 to TRBJ2-4; a possible D gene is TRBD1 (5 bases). The germline V gene encodes CDR1 SEHNR and CDR2 FQNEAQ (reference sequence). The CDR3 sequence is 15 residues long. V gave up 1 base and J gave up 0 bases, with 7 bases separating them. The CDR3 DNA follows: TGTGCCAGCAGCTTAGAGGGGAAAGCCAAAAACATTCAGTACTTC. Translated: CASSLEGKAKNIQYF.

The chain couples TRBV4-3 to TRBJ2-7; D is possibly TRBD2 (6 bases). The V end lost 0 bases, the J end lost 1 base, and 10 bases lay between the germline ends. The CDR3 has 15 amino acids. Germline CDR1 LGHNA, CDR2 YSLEER. As DNA, the CDR3 is TGCGCCAGCAGCCAAGATTGGGAGGAGTCCTACGAGCAGTACTTC. This translates into CASSQDWEESYEQYF.

The rearrangement links TRBV28 to TRBJ2-3; 10 bases agree with TRBD1. This CDR3 comprises 15 residues. Germline V lookup: CDR1 MDHEN, CDR2 SYDVKM. V lost 4 bases and J lost 0; bases outside the gene matches: 1. The CDR3 nucleotides are TGTGCCAGCAGTTGGGGACAGGGGAGCACAGATACGCAGTATTTT. Translated: CASSWGQGSTDTQYF.

Remarks on this clone: Other DNA sequences in the sample encode the same CDR3. The genes are TRBV27 and TRBJ2-7; no clear D gene. Germline CDR1 is MNHEY and CDR2 is SMNVEV (reference sequence). V was trimmed by 2 bases and J by 2 bases, leaving 16 bases between them. This CDR3 has 16 residues. For the CDR3, the DNA is TGTGCCAGCAGTTTAGGGCCAGCTGACGCAGCCTACGAGCAGTACTTC. It is translated as CASSLGPADAAYEQYF.

V is TRBV9 and J is TRBJ1-2, with a weak D call TRBD1 (5 bases). Trimming left V 0 bases short and J 7 bases short, with 28 bases between. The germline V gene encodes CDR1 SGDLS and CDR2 YYNGEE. This CDR3 spans 19 amino acids. The CDR3 nucleotides read TGTGCCAGCAGCGTAGCTGGAGGAGGGACCCTCCTGGATATGGTTGGCTACACCTTC. It codes for CASSVAGGGTLLDMVGYTF.

This clone has more than one count but fewer than ten. The CDR3 is CASSSTMITEAFF. In nucleotides, the CDR3 is TGTGCCAGCAGCTCGACAATGATCACTGAAGCTTTCTTT. The chain has TRBV11-1 and TRBJ1-1; no clear D gene. The CDR3 loop spans 13 amino acids. V lost 4 bases and J 4 bases, leaving 10 bases between the germline ends. The germline V gene encodes CDR1 SGHAT and CDR2 FQDESV (reference sequence). The variable domain in full, with the rest retrieved from reference TRBV11-1 and TRBJ1-1, is EAEVAQSPRYKITEKSQAVAFWCDPISGHATLYWYRQILGQGPELLVQFQDESVVDDSQLPKDRFSAERLKGVDSTLKIQPAELGDSAMYLCASSSTMITEAFFGQGTRLTVV.

This chain connects TRBV29-1 to TRBJ1-2; D gene unclear. V dropped 3 bases and J dropped 0 bases, with 8 bases sitting between them. Germline-derived CDR1 and CDR2 are SQVTM and ANQGSEA. The CDR3 spans 13 residues. The CDR3 region has the DNA TGCAGCGTTGATACCCAGTCTAACTATGGCTACACCTTC. Its translation: CSVDTQSNYGYTF.

This rearrangement joins TRBV11-3 to TRBJ2-3; 13 bases line up with TRBD2. Losses at the gene ends were 5 bases for V and 4 bases for J; bases not matched to a gene: 9. Per the germline V gene, CDR1 is SGHNT and CDR2 is YENEEA. The CDR3 covers 17 residues. The CDR3 DNA reads as TGTGCCAGCAGCCAGAAGGGACTAGCGGGGTGGTCAGATACGCAGTATTTT. Residues: CASSQKGLAGWSDTQYF.

With regard to this clone: In the same sample, other DNA sequences code for this CDR3. V is TRBV28 and J is TRBJ2-7; D tentatively fits TRBD1 or TRBD2 (5 bases each). The CDR3 has 13 residues. Germline values: CDR1 MDHEN, CDR2 SYDVKM. The ends were cut back, 2 bases at V and 2 bases at J, with 7 bases in the middle. The CDR3 here is CASSLGTAYEQYF. The CDR3 coding sequence is TGTGCCAGCAGTTTAGGGACGGCCTACGAGCAGTACTTC.

The genes are TRBV28 and TRBJ2-7, with D tentatively TRBD2 (5 bases). This CDR3 comprises 14 residues. Trimming stripped 5 bases from V and 3 bases from J, with 14 bases between. Germline V gene lookup returns CDR1 MDHEN and CDR2 SYDVKM. CDR3 DNA: TGTGCCAGCAGTCGAGCCCTCAGCGGCTACGAGCAGTACTTC. Translating it yields CASSRALSGYEQYF.

This clone was observed a single time. The V gene is TRBV5-1, the J gene TRBJ2-7; 10 nucleotides match TRBD1. V dropped 3 bases and J dropped 0; count of bases not matched to a gene: 15. The CDR3 covers 19 residues. Per the germline V gene, CDR1 is SGHRS and CDR2 is YFSETQ. CDR3 sequence (DNA): TGCGCCAGCAGCTACGGACAGGGGGGTACGGTGTCCCTCTCCTACGAGCAGTACTTC. Its translation: CASSYGQGGTVSLSYEQYF.

This clone was seen a handful of times. V gene TRBV7-2 combines with J gene TRBJ2-7; TRBD1 agrees at 7 bases. From germline, CDR1 is SGHTA and CDR2 FQGNSA. The CDR3 is 15 residues long. The V segment lost 1 base and the J segment 6 bases; nucleotides outside the gene matches: 9. CDR3 nucleotides: TGTGCCAGCAGCTTAGAAGGGACAGTCTCTCTCGAGCAGTACTTC. Translation: CASSLEGTVSLEQYF.

The CDR3 here is CASSPTGTRSYEQYF. As DNA, the CDR3 is TGTGCCAGCAGCCCGACGGGGACTAGAAGTTACGAGCAGTACTTC. The chain links TRBV28 to TRBJ2-7; 8 bases line up with TRBD2. V shed 6 bases, J shed 4 bases, and the junction held 11 bases outside the gene matches. The CDR3 totals 15 residues. CDR1 MDHEN and CDR2 SYDVKM come from the germline V gene.

The chain recombines TRBV30 with TRBJ2-1; unclear D gene. Germline-derived CDR1 and CDR2 are GTSNPN and SVGIG (reference sequence). This CDR3 has 13 residues. Trimming took 7 bases from V and 0 from J, leaving 10 bases between them. CDR3 DNA sequence: TGTGCCTCTAGGGTTAGCTCCTACAATGAGCAGTTCTTC. Its protein is CASRVSSYNEQFF.